Presented here are 24 T cell receptor beta chains from one specimen sequenced in a study of T-cell memory formation after mild COVID-19. Each CDR3 protein gets one entry after TCRdb re-called the 5' RACE reads with MiXCR. The table has 310,000 or so distinct CDR3 sequences, more than 15% seen once. Sample: PBMCs or a T cell subset sorted from them (not recorded which). Every receptor here comes from a man between 18 and 35 years old who had mild COVID-19 (a few samples of this study predate the infection). Cell type and time point are not known.

The table lists this clonotype with a few counts. V gene TRBV4-2 combines with J gene TRBJ1-3; the D is unclear. CDR1 is LGHNA and CDR2 is YNFKEQ in the germline V gene. The CDR3 extends over 16 amino acids. The ends were cut back, 0 bases at V and 0 bases at J, with 9 bases in the middle. The CDR3 coding sequence is TGTGCCAGCAGCCAAGACCCGAGGGTCTCTGGAAACACCATATATTTT. Amino acid sequence: CASSQDPRVSGNTIYF.

This chain uses TRBV4-1 with TRBJ1-2, with a weak D call TRBD1 (6 bases). Per germline, CDR1 MGHRA and CDR2 YSYEKL. Trimming cost V 4 bases and J 9 bases, with 12 bases left between them. The CDR3 contains 12 residues. The CDR3: CASSLSGDRYTF. The CDR3 DNA follows: TGCGCCAGCAGCCTATCAGGGGACCGCTACACCTTC.

This clonotype showed up many times. The chain uses TRBV9 and TRBJ1-2; D gene unclear. Germline CDR1 and CDR2: SGDLS and YYNGEE. Trimming shortened V by 0 bases and J by 7 bases, and 16 bases separated the two germline ends. This CDR3 has 15 residues. As DNA, the CDR3 is TGTGCCAGCAGCGTAGGGGGTCCGATCGAGGGTGGCTACACCTTC. Encoded protein: CASSVGGPIEGGYTF.

The chain combines TRBV30 with TRBJ2-7; D is ambiguous. This CDR3 region has 14 residues. Germline V lookup: CDR1 GTSNPN, CDR2 SVGIG (reference sequence). Trimming removed 4 bases at V and 0 bases at J, with 13 bases between. CDR3 coding DNA: TGTGCCTGGATGGAGACTTACAGCTCCTACGAGCAGTACTTC. Encoded protein: CAWMETYSSYEQYF.

This clonotype turned up a few times. The rearrangement uses TRBV5-1 and TRBJ2-5; perhaps TRBD2 as D (6 bases). V was trimmed by 0 bases and J by 4 bases, leaving 13 bases between them. CDR1 and CDR2 (germline): SGHRS, YFSETQ. The CDR3 has 15 residues. The CDR3 spells CASSLAGTPGETQYF. Written as DNA, the CDR3 is TGCGCCAGCAGCTTGGCTGGGACTCCGGGAGAGACCCAGTACTTC.

This clonotype was counted ten times or more. This sequence joins TRBV7-9 and TRBJ1-1, with D uncertain. The V end was cut by 1 base, the J end by 3 bases, with 9 bases between. CDR1 is SEHNR and CDR2 is FQNEAQ in the germline V gene (reference sequence). The length of the CDR3 is 14 residues. The CDR3 spells CASSLGGGYTEAFF. CDR3 DNA sequence: TGTGCCAGCAGCTTAGGGGGTGGGTACACTGAAGCTTTCTTT.

This clonotype was observed a few times. V is TRBV3-1 and J is TRBJ1-1; D is perhaps TRBD1 (6 bases). Trimming removed 6 bases at V and 1 base at J, with 12 bases between. The germline gives CDR1 LGHDT, CDR2 YNNKEL (reference sequence). The CDR3 totals 14 residues. DNA of the CDR3: TGTGCCAGCAGTTCCCGGGACACGAACACTGAAGCTTTCTTT. It yields the protein CASSSRDTNTEAFF.

The chain links TRBV6-5 to TRBJ2-7, with D unclear. Germline lookup yields CDR1 MNHEY and CDR2 SVGAGI. The CDR3 contains 13 residues. Trimming removed 5 bases from V and 6 bases from J, with 14 bases in between. The CDR3 spells CASSPRIEAEQYV. The CDR3 coding sequence is TGTGCCAGCAGTCCGCGGATTGAAGCCGAGCAGTACGTC.

The genes are TRBV7-2 and TRBJ2-3, with 7 bases fitting TRBD1. V shed 4 bases and J 2 bases; nucleotides not matched to a gene: 6. From germline, CDR1 is SGHTA and CDR2 FQGNSA. This CDR3 is 15 amino acids long. The CDR3 loop reads CASSSPTGLTDTQYF. CDR3 DNA sequence: TGTGCCAGCAGCTCTCCGACAGGGCTCACAGATACGCAGTATTTT.

The chain joins TRBV7-2 to TRBJ1-2, with a tentative D call TRBD1 (5 bases). CDR3 length equals 14 residues. The V gene's germline CDR1 is SGHTA and CDR2 FQGNSA. With 1 base removed from V and 4 bases from J, the gap between germline ends came to 10 bases. CDR3 sequence (DNA): TGTGCCAGCAGCTTAGTTTCGGGGCCCTATGGCTACACCTTC. Translation: CASSLVSGPYGYTF.

This clonotype was counted between two and nine times. The chain has TRBV6-6 and TRBJ2-2, with 9 bases identical to TRBD1. Germline V gene lookup returns CDR1 MNHNY and CDR2 SVGAGI (reference sequence). The ends lost 6 bases at V and 3 bases at J; junction bases unmatched: 8. The CDR3 is 16 amino acids. The CDR3 sequence: CASRDNRGRDTGELFF. The CDR3 nucleotides are TGTGCCAGCAGGGATAACAGGGGGCGCGACACCGGGGAGCTGTTTTTT.

This clonotype was counted only a few times. This chain uses TRBV20-1 with TRBJ1-2; D is unclear. The CDR3 length is 14 residues. V lost 0 bases, J lost 5 bases, and 13 bases lay in between. The germline V gene encodes CDR1 DFQATT and CDR2 SNEGSKA (reference sequence). The CDR3 DNA reads as TGCAGTGCTAGAGATCGATCAGGCTTATATGGCTACACCTTC. Translation gives CSARDRSGLYGYTF.

In its sample, this clonotype was seen a few times. This chain uses TRBV27 with TRBJ1-5, with 10 bases identical to TRBD1. In germline, CDR1 is MNHEY, CDR2 SMNVEV (reference sequence). The CDR3 length is 16 residues. The trim removed 2 bases at V and 1 base at J, leaving 2 bases unmatched. Here the CDR3 reads CASSLKGQGSNQPQHF. The CDR3 DNA is TGTGCCAGCAGTTTAAAGGGACAGGGGAGCAATCAGCCCCAGCATTTT.

This clonotype was seen a few times. This chain uses TRBV3-1 with TRBJ2-5; the match to TRBD2 covers 8 bases. CDR3 length equals 12 residues. V dropped 4 bases and J dropped 6; count of bases not matched to a gene: 1. Germline CDR1 LGHDT, CDR2 YNNKEL (reference sequence). The CDR3 nucleotides are TGTGCCAGCAGCCGCGGGAGGAAGACCCAGTACTTC. Amino acid sequence: CASSRGRKTQYF.

The chain recombines TRBV7-9 with TRBJ2-4, with D perhaps TRBD2 (6 bases). Germline-derived CDR1 and CDR2 are SEHNR and FQNEAQ (reference sequence). This CDR3 contains 16 residues. V was pared by 5 bases and J by 0 bases, with 14 bases between. DNA for the CDR3: TGTGCCAGCAGCCCCCGTACGGGGGAAGCCAAAAACATTCAGTACTTC. Encoded protein: CASSPRTGEAKNIQYF.

The chain employs TRBV7-9 and TRBJ2-7, with D uncertain. The germline CDR1 and CDR2 sequences are SEHNR and FQNEAQ (reference sequence). V shed 5 bases and J shed 6 bases, with 23 bases lying between them. The CDR3 loop spans 16 amino acids. The CDR3 spells CASSPSRAEFVSEQYV. CDR3 nucleotides: TGTGCCAGCAGCCCCAGTCGTGCAGAATTTGTCTCCGAGCAGTACGTC.

Written as DNA, the CDR3 is TGTGCCAGCAGTGGGACAGGCACAGATACGCAGTATTTT. This sequence encodes CASSGTGTDTQYF. The chain uses TRBV11-2 and TRBJ2-3, with 7 bases fitting TRBD1. Germline-derived CDR1 and CDR2 are SGHAT and FQNNGV. Losses at the gene ends were 6 bases for V and 1 base for J; bases not matched to a gene: 1. This CDR3 comprises 13 residues.

V is TRBV6-1 and J is TRBJ2-1, with TRBD2 as a possible D gene (5 bases). V lost 3 bases, J lost 1 base, and 13 bases lay in between. The germline V gene encodes CDR1 MNHNS and CDR2 SASEGT. The CDR3 is 16 amino acids. CDR3 DNA: TGTGCCAGCAGTGAGAAACTAGTAGTATCCTACAATGAGCAGTTCTTC. This codes for CASSEKLVVSYNEQFF.

The chain combines TRBV28 with TRBJ2-7; 8 bases align to TRBD1. J was trimmed by 1 base and V by 5 bases; bases with no gene match: 7. The CDR3 is 15 amino acids. Germline-derived CDR1 and CDR2 are MDHEN and SYDVKM. CDR3 DNA: TGTGCCAGCAGTCCAGGGACAGGTTTTTCCTACGAGCAGTACGTC. Amino acids: CASSPGTGFSYEQYV.

This clonotype appeared many times. The chain couples TRBV7-2 to TRBJ2-2, with D unclear. In germline, CDR1 is SGHTA, CDR2 FQGNSA. The CDR3 extends over 14 amino acids. Trimming took off 1 base at V and 5 bases at J, with 8 bases between the two ends. The CDR3 DNA follows: TGTGCCAGCAGCTTAGGGATTTTAACCGGGGAGCTGTTTTTT. This encodes CASSLGILTGELFF.

The table lists this clonotype with a few counts. The chain has TRBV7-9 and TRBJ1-1; a weak D match, TRBD1 (5 bases). Germline loops: CDR1 SEHNR, CDR2 FQNEAQ (reference sequence). CDR3 length: 12 amino acids. V was clipped by 1 base and J by 7 bases, with 7 bases between them. The CDR3 region has the DNA TGTGCCAGCAGCTTAGAGGGGAGTGAAGCTTTCTTT. It is translated as CASSLEGSEAFF.

The rearrangement uses TRBV6-6 and TRBJ2-3; D is uncertain. Germline V gives CDR1 MNHNY, CDR2 SVGAGI (reference sequence). The CDR3 runs to 16 residues. The ends were cut back, 4 bases at V and 1 base at J, with 15 bases in the middle. The CDR3 sequence is CASSSPPPTRTDTQYF. CDR3 DNA: TGTGCCAGCAGTTCCCCTCCCCCCACTCGCACAGATACGCAGTATTTT.

V and J are TRBV9 and TRBJ2-7, with TRBD1 matching over 8 bases. The length of the CDR3 is 14 residues. Germline loops: CDR1 SGDLS, CDR2 YYNGEE. Trimming cost V 5 bases and J 2 bases; bases outside gene matches: 6. CDR3 sequence reads: CASSRQGSAYEQYF. CDR3 nucleotides: TGTGCCAGCAGTCGACAGGGGTCCGCCTACGAGCAGTACTTC.

The J gene is TRBJ2-3, the V gene TRBV19; 7 bases align to TRBD1. The CDR3 spans 14 residues. CDR1 is LNHDA, CDR2 SQIVND, per germline (reference sequence). After removal of 6 bases from V and 1 base from J, the junction contained 4 bases not matched to a gene. The CDR3 reads CASRRTGGTDTQYF. The CDR3 coding sequence is TGTGCCAGTAGGAGGACAGGAGGCACAGATACGCAGTATTTT.